The 24 T cell receptor beta chains below were found in one sample sequenced in a study of T-cell memory formation after mild COVID-19. MiXCR, applied by TCRdb to the 5' RACE reads, yields one record per CDR3 protein. The sample contains 300,000 to 400,000 distinct CDR3 sequences, roughly an eighth of which appear only once. Sequenced input: PBMCs or a T cell subset sorted from them (not recorded which). Receptors were obtained from a young man who had mild COVID-19 (a few samples of this study predate the infection). Cell type and time point are not known.

This clonotype was counted many times. J is TRBJ2-1 and V is TRBV3-1; 7 bases map to TRBD1. Germline V gives CDR1 LGHDT, CDR2 YNNKEL (reference sequence). Losses at the gene ends were 6 bases for V and 10 bases for J; bases not matched to a gene: 6. The CDR3 is 12 amino acids. CDR3 sequence (DNA): TGTGCCAGCAGTTTCGACAGGGTCGAGCAGTTCTTC. This sequence encodes CASSFDRVEQFF.

The chain employs TRBV7-2 and TRBJ2-2; tentative D call: TRBD1 (5 bases). This CDR3 is built from 15 residues. V was pared by 3 bases and J by 5 bases, with 13 bases between. Per the germline V gene, CDR1 is SGHTA and CDR2 is FQGNSA. This chain's CDR3 is CASSLQGQGTGELFF. The DNA of the CDR3 is TGTGCCAGCAGCTTGCAGGGCCAAGGGACCGGGGAGCTGTTTTTT.

There are a few counts of this clonotype. This chain links TRBV5-6 with TRBJ2-5; 9 bases agree with TRBD1. Germline CDR1 is SGHDT and CDR2 is YYEEEE. The CDR3 sequence is 16 residues long. Trimming at V came to 4 bases and at J to 1 base, leaving 8 bases not matched to a gene. CDR3 sequence reads: CASSTGTGTPQETQYF. CDR3 DNA sequence: TGTGCCAGCAGCACCGGGACAGGGACCCCCCAAGAGACCCAGTACTTC.

This chain links TRBV5-1 with TRBJ1-1, with 9 bases aligning to TRBD1. Trimming at V came to 4 bases and at J to 4 bases, leaving 17 bases not matched to a gene. This CDR3 spans 18 amino acids. Per germline, CDR1 SGHRS and CDR2 YFSETQ. The CDR3 loop is CASSPRPDRGGRGTEAFF. The CDR3 nucleotides read TGCGCCAGCAGCCCACGGCCAGACAGGGGGGGTCGTGGCACTGAAGCTTTCTTT.

The genes are TRBV20-1 and TRBJ2-1, with D perhaps TRBD2 (6 bases). The germline V and J ends were trimmed by 5 bases and 10 bases, with 9 bases remaining between them. The length of the CDR3 is 10 residues. Germline values: CDR1 DFQATT, CDR2 SNEGSKA (reference sequence). The CDR3 DNA sequence: TGCAGTGCTGGACGGGGGGAGCAGTTCTTC. Translation gives CSAGRGEQFF.

This clonotype was detected a few times. For the CDR3, the DNA is TGTGCCAGCAGCTCCATGGGACAGAACTATGGCTACACCTTC. Translating it yields CASSSMGQNYGYTF. The chain links TRBV9 to TRBJ1-2; 7 bases map to TRBD1. The CDR3 consists of 14 residues. Germline CDR1 reads SGDLS; CDR2 reads YYNGEE. J lost 2 bases, V lost 4 bases, and 5 bases had no gene match.

This clonotype has a count of ten or more. The DNA of the CDR3 is TGTGCCAGCAGTTTATTGACCGGGGAGCTGTTTTTT. It encodes CASSLLTGELFF. The V gene is TRBV27, the J gene TRBJ2-2; no reliable D call. This CDR3 contains 12 residues. V was pared by 1 base and J by 5 bases, with 2 bases between. CDR1 is MNHEY, CDR2 SMNVEV, per germline (reference sequence).

This clonotype was seen repeatedly, ten times or more. This rearrangement joins TRBV4-3 to TRBJ1-4; D possibly corresponds to TRBD1 (6 bases). The V end lost 5 bases, the J end lost 8 bases, and 15 bases lay between the germline ends. Germline V CDR1 and CDR2: LGHNA, YSLEER. CDR3 size: 14 residues. CDR3 region: CASSYATGLEKLFF. The CDR3, as DNA: TGCGCCAGCAGCTATGCAACAGGGTTGGAAAAACTGTTTTTT.

This clonotype was picked up a small number of times. The V gene is TRBV20-1, the J gene TRBJ2-1; 8 bases are a match to TRBD1. Germline trimming cut 6 bases from V and 14 bases from J; bases unmatched to any gene: 6. The CDR3 totals 10 residues. CDR1 is DFQATT, CDR2 SNEGSKA, per germline (reference sequence). This chain's CDR3 is CSADHRGKFF. CDR3 nucleotides: TGCAGTGCCGACCACAGGGGGAAGTTCTTC.

This clonotype has just a few counts. CDR3: CASSHRQGTDTQYF. DNA for the CDR3: TGTGCCAGCAGTCATAGACAGGGGACAGATACGCAGTATTTT. The gene calls are TRBV12-3 or TRBV12-4 and TRBJ2-3; 8 bases are a match to TRBD1. This CDR3 is built from 14 residues. The J segment lost 3 bases and the V segment lost 5 bases, leaving 4 bases of the junction unmatched.

This clonotype was seen more than once but under ten times. The chain carries TRBV4-3 and TRBJ2-3; TRBD1 might be the D (5 bases). The germline V and J ends were trimmed by 0 bases and 6 bases, with 13 bases remaining between them. Germline V CDR1 and CDR2: LGHNA, YSLEER. The CDR3 length is 15 residues. DNA for the CDR3: TGCGCCAGCAGCCAAGAGGGGCTCCAGGCGGATACGCAGTATTTT. This translates into CASSQEGLQADTQYF.

The chain joins TRBV29-1 to TRBJ1-1; 7 positions agree with TRBD1. Unmatched junction bases numbered 11, after V lost 6 bases and J lost 10 bases. The CDR3 has 12 residues. In germline, CDR1 is SQVTM, CDR2 ANQGSEA. Here the CDR3 DNA reads TGCAGCGTGGAAACAGGGGAACGAAGAGCTTTCTTT. It yields the protein CSVETGERRAFF.

This clonotype was detected only a few times. The chain has TRBV10-3 and TRBJ1-5; 8 bases fit TRBD1. The junction had 4 bases not matched to a gene; V was cut back by 0 bases and J by 9 bases. Germline loops: CDR1 ENHRY, CDR2 SYGVKD. There are 14 residues in the CDR3. CDR3 amino acids: CAISESTGEGPQHF. As DNA, the CDR3 is TGTGCCATCAGTGAGTCGACAGGGGAAGGGCCCCAGCATTTT.

V gene TRBV4-3 combines with J gene TRBJ2-7, with D possibly matching TRBD2 (5 bases). The CDR3 consists of 15 residues. Trimming removed 0 bases from V and 0 bases from J, with 9 bases in between. CDR1 and CDR2 (germline): LGHNA, YSLEER. CDR3 protein: CASSQDLGSSYEQYF. CDR3 coding DNA: TGCGCCAGCAGCCAAGATTTGGGGAGCTCCTACGAGCAGTACTTC.

This clonotype was observed a few times. The chain has TRBV29-1 and TRBJ2-1; a weak D match, TRBD1 (6 bases). The V end lost 6 bases, the J end lost 6 bases, and 18 bases lay between the germline ends. The CDR3 is 14 residues long. Germline V gene sequence: CDR1 SQVTM, CDR2 ANQGSEA. CDR3 sequence reads: CSVEQGTGSNEQFF. The CDR3, as DNA: TGCAGCGTAGAACAGGGTACTGGTTCCAATGAGCAGTTCTTC.

This clonotype was seen more than once but under ten times. CDR3 loop: CASSPGNLGYYGYTF. For the CDR3, the DNA is TGTGCCAGCTCTCCCGGAAATCTGGGCTACTATGGCTACACCTTC. The V gene is TRBV18, the J gene TRBJ1-2, with no clear D. The germline V gene encodes CDR1 KGHSH and CDR2 LQKENI. The CDR3 runs 15 residues. V was trimmed by 6 bases and J by 3 bases, leaving 17 bases between them.

This clonotype was found a few times. The J gene is TRBJ2-7, the V gene TRBV7-2; 7 bases are shared with TRBD2. V lost 5 bases and J lost 3; bases outside the gene matches: 10. The CDR3 totals 15 residues. The V gene's germline CDR1 is SGHTA and CDR2 FQGNSA. As DNA, the CDR3 is TGTGCCAGCAGCAACGGAGCGGGGTGGAACTACGAGCAGTACTTC. This encodes CASSNGAGWNYEQYF.

This clonotype appeared many times. Germline and junction disagree at one end, which may indicate a read error. The chain is built from TRBV7-7 and TRBJ2-3; perhaps TRBD2 as D (5 bases). In germline, CDR1 is SSHAT, CDR2 FNYEAQ (reference sequence). This CDR3 is built from 13 residues. The CDR3 protein is CASSLSRRDTQYF. For the CDR3, the DNA is TGTGCTAGCAGCTTAAGTCGGAGGGATACGCAGTATTTT. Drawing the rest from reference TRBV7-7 and TRBJ2-3, the complete variable domain is GAGVSQSPRYKVTKRGQDVTLRCDPISSHATLYWYQQALGQGPEFLTYFNYEAQPDKSGLPSDRFSAERPEGSISTLTIQRTEQRDSAMYRCASSLSRRDTQYFGPGTRLTVL.

J is TRBJ2-3 and V is TRBV10-3; TRBD1 agrees at 10 bases. The J segment lost 7 bases and the V segment lost 6 bases, leaving 10 bases of the junction unmatched. The germline gives CDR1 ENHRY, CDR2 SYGVKD. This CDR3 is built from 15 residues. The CDR3 nucleotides are TGTGCCATCAGGGATGTGGGGACAGGGGAATATACGCAGTATTTT. This codes for CAIRDVGTGEYTQYF.

The V call is TRBV12-3 or TRBV12-4, the J call TRBJ2-1; 8 bases fit TRBD2. This CDR3 has 18 residues. After removal of 3 bases from V and 4 bases from J, the junction contained 14 bases not matched to a gene. The CDR3 bases are TGTGCCAGCAGTTTTGGGGTAGGAGGTAGCGGGATTTACAATGAGCAGTTCTTC. Its protein product is CASSFGVGGSGIYNEQFF.

The chain employs TRBV11-2 and TRBJ2-5, with D maybe TRBD1 (5 bases). Deletions cut 5 bases from V and 9 bases from J, with 10 bases between. Germline lookup yields CDR1 SGHAT and CDR2 FQNNGV. This CDR3 has 11 residues. This CDR3 reads CASSPGPSQYF. The CDR3 coding sequence is TGTGCCAGCAGCCCAGGGCCTTCCCAGTACTTC.

The J gene is TRBJ1-6, the V gene TRBV6-2 or TRBV6-3, with D tentatively TRBD1 (5 bases). The CDR3 sequence is 13 residues long. V was pared by 8 bases and J by 4 bases, with 9 bases between. The germline gives CDR1 MNHEY, CDR2 SVGEGT. This CDR3 reads CASQGSYNSPLHF. The CDR3 coding sequence is TGTGCCAGCCAGGGATCTTATAATTCACCCCTCCACTTT.

This chain links TRBV10-3 with TRBJ2-2, with D unresolved. Trimming shortened V by 8 bases and J by 8 bases, and 9 bases separated the two germline ends. Germline CDR1 and CDR2: ENHRY and SYGVKD. This CDR3 contains 11 residues. The CDR3: CAISPSGELFF. In nucleotides, the CDR3 is TGTGCCATCTCTCCGTCGGGGGAGCTGTTTTTT.

The genes are TRBV5-1 and TRBJ2-7; 8 bases are a match to TRBD2. CDR3 size: 15 residues. CDR1 SGHRS and CDR2 YFSETQ come from the germline V gene. V was clipped by 4 bases and J by 1 base; unmatched bases: 7. The CDR3 coding sequence is TGCGCCAGCAGCCTAGGGACTAGTGGGTCCTACGAGCAGTACGTC. Translating gives CASSLGTSGSYEQYV.